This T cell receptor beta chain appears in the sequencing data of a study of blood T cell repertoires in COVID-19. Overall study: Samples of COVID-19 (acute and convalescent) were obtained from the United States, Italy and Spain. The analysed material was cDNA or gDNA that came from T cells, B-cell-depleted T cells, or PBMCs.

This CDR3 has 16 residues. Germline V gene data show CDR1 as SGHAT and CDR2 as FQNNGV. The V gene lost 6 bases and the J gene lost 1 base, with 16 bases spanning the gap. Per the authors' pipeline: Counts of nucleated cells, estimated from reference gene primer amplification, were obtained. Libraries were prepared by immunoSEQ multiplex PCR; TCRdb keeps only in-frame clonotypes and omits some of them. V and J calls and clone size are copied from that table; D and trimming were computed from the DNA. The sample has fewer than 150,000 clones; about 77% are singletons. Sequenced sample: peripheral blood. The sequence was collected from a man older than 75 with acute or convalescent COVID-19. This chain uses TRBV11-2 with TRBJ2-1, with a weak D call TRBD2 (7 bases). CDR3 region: CASSPRGATSYNEQFF. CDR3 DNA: TGTGCCAGCAGTCCCCGGGGGGCTACGTCCTACAATGAGCAGTTCTTC.